Listed below are T cell receptor beta chains from one sample, sequenced in a study of radiotherapy plus CTLA-4 blockade in lung cancer. Produced via immunoSEQ multiplex PCR; TCRdb's table is partial and in-frame only. Found here are approximately 44,000 clones, roughly three quarters of them singletons; the top ten hold around 8%. Sequencing used peripheral blood, obtained from a patient treated with radiotherapy plus ipilimumab. The origin of the receptors is a human donor with non-small cell lung cancer who had stable disease on radiotherapy plus ipilimumab. CDR3s include the opening cysteine and the closing phenylalanine or tryptophan.

TRBV5-1	TRBJ2-5	CASRVEMGVGFGETQYF
TRBV11-2	TRBJ1-1	CASSRHMKNTEAFF
TRBV9	TRBJ1-2	CASTPPGGAYGYTF
TRBV5-4	TRBJ1-1	CASSLGQIAEAFF
TRBV9	TRBJ1-2	CASSAFRAGNYGYTF
TRBV5-6	TRBJ1-1	CASSLYGTNTEAFF
TRBV28	TRBJ2-5	CASSSGGRETQYF
TRBV7-3	TRBJ1-3	CASSKDGNTIYF
TRBV7-3	TRBJ2-2	CASSSSTGWAGELFF
TRBV10-1	TRBJ1-5	CASSPVGYPQHF
TRBV5-1	TRBJ2-2	CASSLAPDTGELFF
TRBV28	TRBJ2-3	CASSSTSGGPDTQYF
TRBV6-1	TRBJ1-2	CASSEARGANYGYTF
TRBV7-2	TRBJ2-3	CASSLAGLAGGSSTDTQYF
TRBV2	TRBJ2-1	CASIRDSYNEQFF
TRBV4-1	TRBJ1-1	CASNKEGMNTEAFF
TRBV5-1	TRBJ1-3	CASSLRANSGNTIYF